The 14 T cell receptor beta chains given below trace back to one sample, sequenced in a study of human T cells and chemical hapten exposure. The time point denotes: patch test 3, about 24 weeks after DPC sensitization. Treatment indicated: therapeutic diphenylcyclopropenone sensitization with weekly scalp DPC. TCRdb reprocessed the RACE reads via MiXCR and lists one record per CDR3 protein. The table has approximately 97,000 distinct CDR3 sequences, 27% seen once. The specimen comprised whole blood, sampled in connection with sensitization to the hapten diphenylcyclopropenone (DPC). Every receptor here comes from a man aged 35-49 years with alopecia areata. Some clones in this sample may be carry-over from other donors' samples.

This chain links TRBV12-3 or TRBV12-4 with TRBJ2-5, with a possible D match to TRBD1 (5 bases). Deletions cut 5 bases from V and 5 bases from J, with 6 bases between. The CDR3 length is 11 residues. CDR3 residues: CASSQGETQYF. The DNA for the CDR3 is TGTGCCAGCAGTCAGGGTGAGACCCAGTACTTC.

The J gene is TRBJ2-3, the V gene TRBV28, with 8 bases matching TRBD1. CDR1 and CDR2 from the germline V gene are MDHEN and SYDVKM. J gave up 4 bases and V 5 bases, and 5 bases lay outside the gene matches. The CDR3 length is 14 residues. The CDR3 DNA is TGTGCCAGCAGTCCCGGGACAGGCTCAGATACGCAGTATTTT. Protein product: CASSPGTGSDTQYF.

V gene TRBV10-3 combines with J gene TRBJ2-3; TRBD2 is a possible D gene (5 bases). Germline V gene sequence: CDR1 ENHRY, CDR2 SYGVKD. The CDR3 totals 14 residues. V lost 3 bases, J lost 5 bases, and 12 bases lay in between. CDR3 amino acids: CAISDALAEDTQYF. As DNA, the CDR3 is TGTGCCATCAGTGACGCGCTAGCAGAAGATACGCAGTATTTT.

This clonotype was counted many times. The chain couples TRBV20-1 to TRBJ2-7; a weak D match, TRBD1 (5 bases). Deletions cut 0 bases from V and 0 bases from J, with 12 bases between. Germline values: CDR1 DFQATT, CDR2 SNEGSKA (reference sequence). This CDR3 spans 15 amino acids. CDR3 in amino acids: CSARDSLRASYEQYF. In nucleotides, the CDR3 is TGCAGTGCTAGAGATTCACTCAGGGCCTCCTACGAGCAGTACTTC.

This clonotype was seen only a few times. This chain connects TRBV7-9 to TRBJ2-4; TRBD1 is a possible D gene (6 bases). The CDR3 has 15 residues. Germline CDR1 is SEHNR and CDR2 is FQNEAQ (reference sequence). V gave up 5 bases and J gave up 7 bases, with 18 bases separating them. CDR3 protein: CASSPGQAGVNIQYF. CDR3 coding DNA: TGTGCCAGCAGCCCGGGGCAGGCAGGGGTCAACATTCAGTACTTC.

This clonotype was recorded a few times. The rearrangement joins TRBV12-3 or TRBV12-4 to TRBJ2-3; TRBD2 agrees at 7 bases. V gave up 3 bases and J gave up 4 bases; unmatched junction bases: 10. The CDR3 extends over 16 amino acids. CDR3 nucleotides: TGTGCCAGCAGTTTCTTTGGGAGGGCCGGGGCAGATACGCAGTATTTT. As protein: CASSFFGRAGADTQYF.

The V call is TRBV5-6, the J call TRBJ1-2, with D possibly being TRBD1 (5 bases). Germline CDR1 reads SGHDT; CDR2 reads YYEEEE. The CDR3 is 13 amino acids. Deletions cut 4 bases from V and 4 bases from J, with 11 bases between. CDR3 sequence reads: CASSPGPVYGYTF. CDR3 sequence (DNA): TGTGCCAGCAGCCCGGGACCTGTCTATGGCTACACCTTC.

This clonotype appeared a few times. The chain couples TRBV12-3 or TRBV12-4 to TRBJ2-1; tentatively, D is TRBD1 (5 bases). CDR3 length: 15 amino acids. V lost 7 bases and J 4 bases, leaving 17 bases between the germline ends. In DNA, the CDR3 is TGTGCCAGCACCCCCCAGAGTCAGGGTTACAATGAGCAGTTCTTC. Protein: CASTPQSQGYNEQFF.

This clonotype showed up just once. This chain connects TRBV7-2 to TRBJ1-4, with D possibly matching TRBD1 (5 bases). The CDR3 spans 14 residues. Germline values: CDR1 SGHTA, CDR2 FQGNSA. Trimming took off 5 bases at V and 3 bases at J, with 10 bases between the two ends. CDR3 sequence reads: CASSRQSPNEKLFF. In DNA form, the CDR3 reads TGTGCCAGCAGCCGACAGTCTCCTAATGAAAAACTGTTTTTT.

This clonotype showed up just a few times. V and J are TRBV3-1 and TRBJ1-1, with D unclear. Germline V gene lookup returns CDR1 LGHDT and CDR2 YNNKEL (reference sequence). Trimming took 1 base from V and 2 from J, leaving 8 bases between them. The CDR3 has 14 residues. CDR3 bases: TGTGCCAGCAGCCAAGCTCTCCTAAACACTGAAGCTTTCTTT. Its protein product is CASSQALLNTEAFF.

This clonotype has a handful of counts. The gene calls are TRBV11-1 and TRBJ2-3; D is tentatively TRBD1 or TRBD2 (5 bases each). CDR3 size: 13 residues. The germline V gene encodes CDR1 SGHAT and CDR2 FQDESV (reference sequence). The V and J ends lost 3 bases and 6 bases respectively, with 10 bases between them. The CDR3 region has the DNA TGTGCCAGCAGCTTTGACGAGGGGGATACGCAGTATTTT. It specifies CASSFDEGDTQYF.

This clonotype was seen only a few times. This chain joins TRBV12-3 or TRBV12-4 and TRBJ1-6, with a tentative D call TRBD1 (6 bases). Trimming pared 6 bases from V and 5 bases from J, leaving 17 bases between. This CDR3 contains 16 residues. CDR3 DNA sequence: TGTGCCAGCAGCCCGGGGCAGGGGCGAAATAATTCACCCCTCCACTTT. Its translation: CASSPGQGRNNSPLHF.

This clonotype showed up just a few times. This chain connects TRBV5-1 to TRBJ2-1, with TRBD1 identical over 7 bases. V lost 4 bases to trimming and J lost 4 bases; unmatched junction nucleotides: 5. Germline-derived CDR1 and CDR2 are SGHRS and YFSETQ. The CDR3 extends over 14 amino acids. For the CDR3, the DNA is TGCGCCAGCAGCCTGGGACAGACTTACAATGAGCAGTTCTTC. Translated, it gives CASSLGQTYNEQFF.

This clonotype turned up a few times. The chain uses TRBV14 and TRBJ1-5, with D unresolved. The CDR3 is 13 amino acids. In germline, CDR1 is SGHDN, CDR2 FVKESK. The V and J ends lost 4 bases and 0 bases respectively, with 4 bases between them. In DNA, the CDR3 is TGTGCCAGCAGCCTTTTTAGCAATCAGCCCCAGCATTTT. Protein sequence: CASSLFSNQPQHF.